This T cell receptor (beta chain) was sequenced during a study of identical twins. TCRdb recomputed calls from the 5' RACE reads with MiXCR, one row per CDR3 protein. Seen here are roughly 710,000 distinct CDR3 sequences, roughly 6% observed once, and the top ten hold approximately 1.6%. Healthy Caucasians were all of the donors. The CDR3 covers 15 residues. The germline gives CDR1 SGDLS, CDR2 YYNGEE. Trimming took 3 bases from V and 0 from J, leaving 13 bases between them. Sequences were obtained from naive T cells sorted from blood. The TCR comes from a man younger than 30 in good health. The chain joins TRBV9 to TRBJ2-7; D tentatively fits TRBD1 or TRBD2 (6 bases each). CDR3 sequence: CASSASGASSYEQYF. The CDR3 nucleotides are TGTGCCAGCAGCGCCTCGGGGGCCAGCTCCTACGAGCAGTACTTC.